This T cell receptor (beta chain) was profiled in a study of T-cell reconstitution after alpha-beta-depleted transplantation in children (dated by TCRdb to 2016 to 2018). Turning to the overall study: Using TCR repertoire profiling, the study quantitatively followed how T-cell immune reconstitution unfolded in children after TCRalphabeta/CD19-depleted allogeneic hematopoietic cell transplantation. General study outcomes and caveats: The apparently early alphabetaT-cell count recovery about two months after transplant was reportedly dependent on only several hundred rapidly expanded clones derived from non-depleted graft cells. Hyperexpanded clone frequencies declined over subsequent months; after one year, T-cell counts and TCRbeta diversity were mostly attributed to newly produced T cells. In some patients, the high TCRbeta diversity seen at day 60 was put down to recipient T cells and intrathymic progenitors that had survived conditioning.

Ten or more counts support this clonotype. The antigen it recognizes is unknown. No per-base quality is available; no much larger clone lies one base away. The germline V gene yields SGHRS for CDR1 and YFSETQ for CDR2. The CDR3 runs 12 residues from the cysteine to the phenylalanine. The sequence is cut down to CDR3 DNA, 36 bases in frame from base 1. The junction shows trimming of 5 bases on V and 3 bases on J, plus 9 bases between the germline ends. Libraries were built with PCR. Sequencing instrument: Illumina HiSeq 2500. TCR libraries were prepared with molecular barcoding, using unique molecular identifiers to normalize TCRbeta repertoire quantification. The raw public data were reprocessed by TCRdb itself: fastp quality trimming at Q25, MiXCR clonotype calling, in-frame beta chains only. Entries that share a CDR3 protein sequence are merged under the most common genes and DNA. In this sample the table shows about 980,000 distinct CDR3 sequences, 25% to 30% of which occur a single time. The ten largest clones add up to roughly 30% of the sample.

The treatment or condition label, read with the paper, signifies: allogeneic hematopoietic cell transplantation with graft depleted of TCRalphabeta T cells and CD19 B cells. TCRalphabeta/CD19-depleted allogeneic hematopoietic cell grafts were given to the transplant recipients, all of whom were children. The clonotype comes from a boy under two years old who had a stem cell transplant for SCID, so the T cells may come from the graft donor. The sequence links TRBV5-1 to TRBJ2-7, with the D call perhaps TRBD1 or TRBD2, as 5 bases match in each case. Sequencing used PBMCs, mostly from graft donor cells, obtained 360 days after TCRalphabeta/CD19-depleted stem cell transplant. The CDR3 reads CASRLDSYEQYF. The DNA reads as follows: TGCGCCAGCAGACTAGACAGCTACGAGCAGTACTTC.